These T cell receptor beta chains were read from a single sample in a study of blood T cell repertoires in COVID-19. Sequencing used immunoSEQ multiplex PCR; TCRdb keeps in-frame clones, though not all of them. The table includes over 75,000 clones, around 84% detected once. The sequencing sample was made of peripheral blood. Receptor source: a woman in her 50s with acute or convalescent COVID-19. The CDR3 runs from the conserved cysteine through the conserved F or W. Each record gives: V gene, clone size, J gene, D gene, CDR3 length, CDR3 protein, CDR3 DNA. A D gene is named only where the DNA matches it firmly. Expanded clones are given a class, and other clones once, few, many or no size at all.

TRBV9	.	TRBJ2-3	TRBD2	18	CASSAGGGLALGTDTQYF	TGTGCCAGCAGCGCTGGTGGCGGACTAGCCCTTGGCACAGATACGCAGTATTTT
TRBV6-2/TRBV6-3	.	TRBJ2-7	TRBD1	17	CASSYSIKDRYDYEQYF	TGTGCCAGCAGTTACTCGATTAAGGACAGGTATGACTACGAGCAGTACTTC
TRBV28	.	TRBJ2-6	.	16	CASSLGAVSGANVLTF	TGTGCCAGCAGTCTTGGCGCGGTCTCTGGGGCCAACGTCCTGACTTTC
TRBV7-2	.	TRBJ1-4	.	13	CASNKQANEKLFF	TGTGCCAGCAACAAACAGGCTAATGAAAAACTGTTTTTT
TRBV5-5	.	TRBJ1-5	.	13	CASSYQYNQPQHF	TGTGCCAGCAGCTATCAGTACAATCAGCCCCAGCATTTT
TRBV27	few	TRBJ1-6	TRBD1	13	CASSFDRDSPLHF	TGTGCCAGCAGTTTTGACAGGGATTCACCCCTCCACTTT
TRBV11-2	.	TRBJ2-2	TRBD1	15	CASRPGTAGTGELFF	TGTGCCAGCAGACCCGGGACAGCCGGCACCGGGGAGCTGTTTTTT
TRBV4-3	many	TRBJ2-5	.	15	CASSQGLALEETQYF	TGCGCCAGCAGCCAAGGCCTAGCGTTAGAAGAGACCCAGTACTTC
TRBV18	.	TRBJ2-7	TRBD1	17	CASSGGYGTGGFNEQYF	TGTGCCAGCTCAGGGGGATACGGGACAGGAGGGTTCAACGAGCAGTACTTC
TRBV5-1	.	TRBJ2-1	TRBD2	14	CASRERGEGNEQFF	TGCGCCAGCAGGGAGCGGGGGGAGGGTAATGAGCAGTTCTTC
TRBV10-3	.	TRBJ1-3	TRBD1	15	CAISESRGPGNTIYF	TGTGCCATCAGTGAGTCCAGGGGGCCTGGAAACACCATATATTTT
TRBV9	once	TRBJ2-5	TRBD2	17	CASSPRGGVRSGETQYF	TGTGCCAGCAGCCCACGGGGGGGGGTTCGGTCGGGAGAGACCCAGTACTTC
TRBV28	.	TRBJ2-1	TRBD2	14	CASHTSGSWNEQFF	TGTGCCAGCCACACTAGCGGGAGTTGGAATGAGCAGTTCTTC
TRBV7-9	.	TRBJ2-3	.	14	CASSSGHGEATQYF	TGTGCCAGCAGCTCGGGCCATGGGGAGGCTACGCAGTATTTT
TRBV5-1	.	TRBJ2-1	TRBD2	12	CASRREGNEQFF	TGCGCCAGCAGACGGGAGGGTAATGAGCAGTTCTTC
TRBV10-3	.	TRBJ1-6	.	12	CAISEMGASLHF	TGTGCCATCAGTGAGATGGGCGCTTCCCTCCACTTT
TRBV21-1	.	TRBJ1-5	.	16	CAGYRGGVFSNQPQHF	TGTGCCGGATACAGGGGGGGGGTTTTTAGCAATCAGCCCCAGCATTTT
TRBV30	once	TRBJ1-6	.	13	CAWSGQYNSPLHF	TGTGCCTGGTCAGGACAGTATAATTCACCCCTCCACTTT
TRBV27	.	TRBJ1-5	.	13	CASSLGKNQPQHF	TGTGCCAGCAGTTTAGGCAAAAATCAGCCCCAGCATTTT
TRBV6-5	.	TRBJ1-1	.	13	CASSRTANTEAFF	TGTGCCAGCAGCCGCACAGCGAACACTGAAGCTTTCTTT
TRBV7-6	.	TRBJ2-7	.	14	CASSNNRETYEQYF	TGTGCCAGCAGCAACAACAGGGAAACCTACGAGCAGTACTTC
TRBV7-8	.	TRBJ1-5	.	15	CASSLQASHFGPQHF	TGTGCCAGCAGCCTACAGGCCAGCCACTTTGGGCCCCAGCATTTT
TRBV6-5	.	TRBJ1-2	.	13	CASSGKGFSTYTF	TGTGCCAGCAGCGGCAAGGGGTTTTCGACCTACACCTTC
TRBV6-5	few	TRBJ1-5	.	13	CASRTDNNQPQHF	TGTGCCAGCAGGACGGACAACAATCAGCCCCAGCATTTT
TRBV25-1	.	TRBJ2-7	TRBD1	13	CASAGTAAYEQYF	TGTGCCAGTGCCGGGACAGCCGCCTACGAGCAGTACTTC
TRBV24-1	.	TRBJ2-2	TRBD1	18	CATSDSSGTGDSTGELFF	TGTGCCACCAGTGATTCCTCCGGGACAGGGGACTCCACCGGGGAGCTGTTTTTT
TRBV2	.	TRBJ1-1	.	13	CASLQQTNTEAFF	TGTGCCAGTCTACAGCAAACGAACACTGAAGCTTTCTTT
TRBV2	.	TRBJ2-7	.	13	CASTSTGSYEQYF	TGTGCCAGCACGTCGACAGGTTCCTACGAGCAGTACTTC
TRBV3-1/TRBV3-2	.	TRBJ1-2	.	15	CASSQGAGALYGYTF	TGTGCCAGCAGCCAGGGAGCAGGGGCGCTCTATGGCTACACCTTC